The T cell receptor beta chain under discussion was sequenced for a study of T cells in Graves' hyperthyroidism and ophthalmopathy. Study details: The authors collected peripheral blood at initial diagnosis, before any treatment. Study-level results: With a median lead of 6.5 months before onset, the model predicted ophthalmopathy.

This clonotype was recorded many times. What it binds is unknown. V lost 0 bases and J lost 5, with 8 bases in between. The CDR3 contains 14 residues. CDR1 and CDR2 (germline): DFQATT, SNEGSKA (reference sequence). TCR beta CDR3 regions were amplified from RNA transcripts. The HTBI primer set served for first-round RT-PCR of the TCR CDR3. TCRdb re-analysed the multiplex PCR reads in MiXCR, keeping a single row per CDR3 protein. The table includes 800,000 or so distinct CDR3 sequences, around 39% detected once. The gene calls are TRBV20-1 and TRBJ1-6; the D is unclear. Sample: blood. The sequence derives from a young man with Graves' hyperthyroidism. The CDR3 nucleotides read TGCAGTGCTAGAGAAGGACCCAATAATTCACCCCTCCACTTT. This sequence encodes CSAREGPNNSPLHF.